Below, one TCR beta chain is given with its context. Original processing methods: Estimates of nucleated cell counts were drawn from the amplification of reference gene primers. Libraries were prepared by immunoSEQ multiplex PCR; TCRdb keeps only in-frame clonotypes and omits some of them. The DNA gave D and trimming, while V, J and clone size come from that table. The table has some 320,000 clones, approximately 85% seen once; the top ten hold just over 7%. This sample was included in a study of blood T cell repertoires in COVID-19. In the study overall: Acute-phase and convalescent COVID-19 samples originated in the United States, Italy and Spain. T cells, B-cell-depleted T cells, or PBMCs provided the cDNA or gDNA that served as material.

This CDR3 region has 14 residues. V dropped 2 bases and J dropped 8; count of bases not matched to a gene: 4. CDR1 and CDR2 (germline): SGHKS, YYEKEE (reference sequence). The TCR comes from a human donor in a cohort sampled during active COVID-19. Input material: peripheral blood. The J gene is TRBJ1-3, the V gene TRBV5-5; 10 bases map to TRBD1. CDR3 residues: CASSLGTGVYTIYF. The CDR3 nucleotides are TGTGCCAGCAGCTTAGGGACAGGGGTTTACACCATATATTTT.